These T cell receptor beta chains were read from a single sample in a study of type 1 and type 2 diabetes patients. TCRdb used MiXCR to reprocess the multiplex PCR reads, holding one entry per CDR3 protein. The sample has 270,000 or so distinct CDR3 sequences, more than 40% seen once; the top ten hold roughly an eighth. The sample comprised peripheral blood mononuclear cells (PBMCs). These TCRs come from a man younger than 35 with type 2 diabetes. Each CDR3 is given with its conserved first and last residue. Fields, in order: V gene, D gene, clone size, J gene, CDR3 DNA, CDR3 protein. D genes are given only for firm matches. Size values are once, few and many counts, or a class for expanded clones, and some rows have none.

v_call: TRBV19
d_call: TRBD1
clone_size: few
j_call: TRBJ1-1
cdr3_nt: TGTGCCAGTAGTGCGGGACAGCTGATGAACACTGAAGCTTTCTTT
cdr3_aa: CASSAGQLMNTEAFF

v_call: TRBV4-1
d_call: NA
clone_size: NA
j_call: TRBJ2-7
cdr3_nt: TGCGCCAGCAGCCAAGCGGGGCCCTACGAGCAGTACTTC
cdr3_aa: CASSQAGPYEQYF

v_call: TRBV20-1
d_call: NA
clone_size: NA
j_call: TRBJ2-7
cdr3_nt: TGCAGTGCTAGAGGTACCAGCGGAGGGAGGTACGAGCAGTACTTC
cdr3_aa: CSARGTSGGRYEQYF

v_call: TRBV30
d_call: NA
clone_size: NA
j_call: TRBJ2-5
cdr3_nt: TGTGCCTGGGTCAATGAGGGGGGCCAAGAGACCCAGTACTTC
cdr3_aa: CAWVNEGGQETQYF

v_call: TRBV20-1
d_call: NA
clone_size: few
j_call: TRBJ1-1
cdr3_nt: TGCAGTGCTAGTTTATCCGGGAACACTGAAGCTTTCTTT
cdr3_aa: CSASLSGNTEAFF

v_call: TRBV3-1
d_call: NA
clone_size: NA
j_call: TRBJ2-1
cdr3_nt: TGTGCCAGCAGCCAAGAAATCAGGGATGAGCAGTTCTTC
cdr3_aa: CASSQEIRDEQFF

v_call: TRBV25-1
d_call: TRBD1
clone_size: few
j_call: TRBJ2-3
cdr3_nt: TGTGCCAGCAGAAGGACAGGGGGGCTCACAGATACGCAGTATTTT
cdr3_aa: CASRRTGGLTDTQYF

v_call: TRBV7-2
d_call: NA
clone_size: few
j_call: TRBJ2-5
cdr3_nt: TGTGCCAGCAGCTTAAGGAATGTGGTGCTAGCAGAGACCCAGTACTTC
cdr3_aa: CASSLRNVVLAETQYF

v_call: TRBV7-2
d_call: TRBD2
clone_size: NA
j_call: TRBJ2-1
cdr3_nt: TGTGCCAGCAGCTTCAGCGGGGGCCTATCCCCGAGCTCCTACAATAAGCAGTTCTTC
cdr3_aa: CASSFSGGLSPSSYNKQFF

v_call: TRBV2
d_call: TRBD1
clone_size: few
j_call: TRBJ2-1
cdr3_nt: TGTGCCACTGAGACAGGGAGTTACCCGAATGAGCAGTTCTTC
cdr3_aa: CATETGSYPNEQFF

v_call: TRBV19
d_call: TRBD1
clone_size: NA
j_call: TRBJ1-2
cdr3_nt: TGTGCCAGTAAGGACAGGACCTACACCTTC
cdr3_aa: CASKDRTYTF

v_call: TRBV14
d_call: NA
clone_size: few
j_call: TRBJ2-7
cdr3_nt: TGTGCCAGCAGCCAACAATTCTACGAGCAGTACTTC
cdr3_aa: CASSQQFYEQYF

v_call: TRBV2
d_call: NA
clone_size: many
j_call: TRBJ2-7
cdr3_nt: TGTGCCAGCAGTACGACTAGTACGGCGCACGAGCAGTACTTC
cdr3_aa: CASSTTSTAHEQYF

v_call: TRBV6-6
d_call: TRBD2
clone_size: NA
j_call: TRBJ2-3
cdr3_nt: TGTGCCAGCAGCAAATTAGCGGGAGGGGAGGAAGATACGCAGTATTTT
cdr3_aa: CASSKLAGGEEDTQYF

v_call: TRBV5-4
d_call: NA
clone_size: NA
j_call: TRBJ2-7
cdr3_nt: TGTGCCAGCCGTGATCAGGGTTTATCAAGCGAGCAGTACTTC
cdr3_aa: CASRDQGLSSEQYF

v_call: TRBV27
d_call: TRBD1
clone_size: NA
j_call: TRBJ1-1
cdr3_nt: TGTGCCAGCAGCCCTTACAGGGGGCTAGGGGCTGAAGCTTTCTTT
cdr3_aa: CASSPYRGLGAEAFF

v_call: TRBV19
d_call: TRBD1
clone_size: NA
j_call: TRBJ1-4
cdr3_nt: TGTGCCAGTAGTCCAGGGGGCTCAGCTAATGAAAAACTGTTTTTT
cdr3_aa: CASSPGGSANEKLFF

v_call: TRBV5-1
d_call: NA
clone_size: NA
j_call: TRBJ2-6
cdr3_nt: TGCGCCAGCAGCTTGGAGATTAGAGGGGCCAACGTCCTGACTTTC
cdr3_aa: CASSLEIRGANVLTF

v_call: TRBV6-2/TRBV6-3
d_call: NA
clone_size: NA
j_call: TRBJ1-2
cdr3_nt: TGTGCCAGCTCGGGACAAGGGTCTGACTATGGCTACACCTTC
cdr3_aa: CASSGQGSDYGYTF

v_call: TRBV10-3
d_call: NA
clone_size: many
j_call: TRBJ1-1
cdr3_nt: TGTGCCATCAGTCAGACAGTAATGAACACTGAAGCTTTCTTT
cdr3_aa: CAISQTVMNTEAFF